One and the same sample provided the 9 T cell receptor beta chains below, sequenced in a study of blood T cell repertoires in COVID-19. Produced via immunoSEQ multiplex PCR; TCRdb's table is partial and in-frame only. The sample contains over 300,000 clones, around 87% of which appear only once. The sample was PBMCs or T cells enriched from blood (not recorded which). Receptor source: a woman aged 25 to 39 with acute COVID-19.

The chain employs TRBV18 and TRBJ1-1; D is unresolved. The CDR3 extends over 14 amino acids. The V and J ends lost 6 bases and 4 bases respectively, with 15 bases between them. CDR1 and CDR2 (germline): KGHSH, LQKENI. The CDR3 protein is CASSRRRETTEAFF. Here the CDR3 DNA reads TGTGCCAGCTCCCGCCGACGGGAAACCACTGAAGCTTTCTTT.

Here the CDR3 reads CASSIRLLQDRYTF. In nucleotides, the CDR3 is TGTGCCAGCAGCATCCGGCTCCTCCAGGATCGCTACACCTTC. The chain employs TRBV7-2 and TRBJ1-2; D uncertain. The CDR3 contains 14 residues. Germline values: CDR1 SGHTA, CDR2 FQGNSA. The V and J ends lost 5 bases and 9 bases respectively, with 19 bases between them.

The rearrangement joins TRBV7-9 to TRBJ1-1; 7 nucleotides match TRBD1. Germline trimming cut 0 bases from V and 3 bases from J; bases unmatched to any gene: 7. Germline loops: CDR1 SEHNR, CDR2 FQNEAQ (reference sequence). The CDR3 totals 16 residues. Written as DNA, the CDR3 is TGTGCCAGCAGCTTAGCGGGCAGGGGGGTACACACTGAAGCTTTCTTT. It encodes CASSLAGRGVHTEAFF.

The chain carries TRBV19 and TRBJ2-1; 7 nucleotides agree with TRBD2. Looked up from germline, CDR1 is LNHDA and CDR2 is SQIVND (reference sequence). Trimming took 6 bases from V and 8 from J; bases not matched to a gene: 13. The CDR3 covers 15 residues. This CDR3 reads CASSTQVTRGDEQFF. DNA of the CDR3: TGTGCCAGTAGCACCCAGGTCACCCGGGGGGATGAGCAGTTCTTC. The full variable domain, with the rest looked up from reference TRBV19 and TRBJ2-1, is DGGITQSPKYLFRKEGQNVTLSCEQNLNHDAMYWYRQDPGQGLRLIYYSQIVNDFQKGDIAEGYSVSREKKESFPLTVTSAQKNPTAFYLCASSTQVTRGDEQFFGPGTRLTVL.

This clone was seen just once. The chain links TRBV27 to TRBJ1-1, with D possibly matching TRBD1 (6 bases). Per germline, CDR1 MNHEY and CDR2 SMNVEV (reference sequence). This CDR3 contains 16 residues. With 1 base removed from V and 0 bases from J, the gap between germline ends came to 12 bases. The CDR3 spells CASSLYRDGMNTEAFF. Here the CDR3 DNA reads TGTGCCAGCAGTTTATACAGGGATGGCATGAACACTGAAGCTTTCTTT.

This chain links TRBV7-9 with TRBJ1-2, with TRBD1 as a possible D gene (5 bases). Trimming removed 2 bases from V and 0 bases from J, with 13 bases in between. CDR3 length: 16 residues. The V gene's germline CDR1 is SEHNR and CDR2 FQNEAQ (reference sequence). CDR3 in amino acids: CASSLWGVQANYGYTF. The CDR3 DNA reads as TGTGCCAGCAGCTTATGGGGGGTACAGGCTAACTATGGCTACACCTTC.

This chain connects TRBV6-5 to TRBJ1-1; no clear D gene. Between the trimmed V and J ends, which lost 10 bases and 1 base, there was a span of 7 bases. CDR1 and CDR2 (germline): MNHEY, SVGAGI. The CDR3 consists of 11 residues. In DNA, the CDR3 is TGTGCCAAAGACAAGAACACTGAAGCTTTCTTT. This sequence encodes CAKDKNTEAFF.

The chain uses TRBV5-8 and TRBJ1-1; D gene unclear. The germline CDR1 and CDR2 sequences are SGHTS and YDEGEE. Trimming stripped 4 bases from V and 1 base from J, with 11 bases between. The length of the CDR3 is 14 residues. The CDR3 region is CASSPGLENTEAFF. The CDR3 DNA is TGTGCCAGCAGCCCTGGGCTGGAGAACACTGAAGCTTTCTTT.

The V gene is TRBV10-3, the J gene TRBJ2-2; 9 positions agree with TRBD1. With 4 bases clipped from V and 5 bases from J, the junction kept 8 bases outside the gene matches. Germline CDR1 ENHRY, CDR2 SYGVKD. This CDR3 has 16 residues. The CDR3, as DNA: TGTGCCATCAGTGGGGGGACAGGGACCCTAACCGGGGAGCTGTTTTTT. Its translation is CAISGGTGTLTGELFF.